The present entry profiles one T cell receptor beta chain with its context. Its antigen is unknown. CDR3 length: 15 amino acids. Per the germline V gene, CDR1 is PRHDT and CDR2 is FYEKMQ (reference sequence). Between the trimmed V and J ends, which lost 4 bases and 4 bases, there was a span of 17 bases. The table came from immunoSEQ multiplex PCR; TCRdb's copy has only in-frame clones and leaves some out. The repertoire holds about 73,000 clones, with 89% as singletons. This sample stems from a study of T cell responses to AZD1222 COVID-19 vaccine. Regarding the study as a whole: The sample set comprised mostly white British donors with more females, and clonal diversity was possibly underestimated.

Analyses pooled second doses at about 4 or about 12 weeks. The receptor comes from an adult who received the AZD1222 COVID-19 vaccine. The rearrangement uses TRBV13 and TRBJ2-7; possibly TRBD1 for D (6 bases). Sequenced material: peripheral blood, taken 28 days after the second AZD1222 dose. The CDR3 sequence is CASSSNRERGYEQYF. In nucleotides, the CDR3 is TGTGCCAGCAGCTCGAACAGGGAGAGGGGGTACGAGCAGTACTTC.